Listed here are 22 T cell receptor beta chains from one sample, sequenced in a study of OX40 agonist ivuxolimab in advanced cancers. TCRdb's copy holds only in-frame clones and misses some; the assay was immunoSEQ multiplex PCR. The repertoire holds 5,500 to 7,000 clones, with more than 75% as singletons. Sequenced here: CD4+ or CD8+ T cells sorted from blood, sampled in a trial of the OX40 agonist ivuxolimab. The receptor source for this set is an adult with an advanced solid tumor such as melanoma, head and neck, liver or kidney cancer.

The CDR3 region is CASGSGALNQPQHF. The CDR3 DNA follows: TGTGCCAGCGGATCAGGGGCGCTCAATCAGCCCCAGCATTTT. The chain has TRBV2 and TRBJ1-5, with a weak D call TRBD1 (6 bases). Trimming stripped 8 bases from V and 3 bases from J, with 14 bases between. This CDR3 has 14 amino acids. The V gene's germline CDR1 is SNHLY and CDR2 FYNNEI.

This chain joins TRBV7-6 and TRBJ2-1; D call uncertain. CDR1 SGHVS and CDR2 FNYEAQ come from the germline V gene. V lost 5 bases and J 3 bases, leaving 8 bases between the germline ends. This CDR3 has 13 residues. The CDR3 spells CASSLRNYNEQFF. The CDR3 DNA reads as TGTGCCAGCAGCCTCAGGAACTACAATGAGCAGTTCTTC.

This clone was recorded once. The chain links TRBV7-6 to TRBJ1-1; 8 bases are a match to TRBD1. Unmatched junction bases numbered 5, after V lost 5 bases and J lost 3 bases. This CDR3 is 14 amino acids long. Germline CDR1 and CDR2: SGHVS and FNYEAQ. The CDR3 DNA is TGTGCCAGCAGCCCCCAGGGGGCGGACACTGAAGCTTTCTTT. Residues: CASSPQGADTEAFF.

The sample holds a few counts of this clone. The chain recombines TRBV28 with TRBJ2-3; 10 bases fit TRBD1. Germline CDR1 reads MDHEN; CDR2 reads SYDVKM. Losses at the gene ends were 6 bases for V and 4 bases for J; bases not matched to a gene: 1. This CDR3 spans 13 amino acids. CDR3 nucleotide sequence: TGTGCCAGCAGGGGGACAGGGGCAGATACGCAGTATTTT. Amino acids: CASRGTGADTQYF. The variable domain in full, with the rest retrieved from reference TRBV28 and TRBJ2-3, is DVKVTQSSRYLVKRTGEKVFLECVQDMDHENMFWYRQDPGLGLRLIYFSYDVKMKEKGDIPEGYSVSREKKERFSLILESASTNQTSMYLCASRGTGADTQYFGPGTRLTVL.

V usage is TRBV5-4 and J usage is TRBJ1-1, with D possibly matching TRBD1 (6 bases). The germline CDR1 and CDR2 sequences are SGHNT and YYREEE (reference sequence). The CDR3 loop spans 14 amino acids. V lost 5 bases, J lost 1 base, and 12 bases lay in between. CDR3 residues: CASRGTGTNTEAFF. DNA of the CDR3: TGTGCCAGCAGGGGCACAGGGACGAACACTGAAGCTTTCTTT.

The rearrangement joins TRBV27 to TRBJ2-7; 7 bases are shared with TRBD1. In germline, CDR1 is MNHEY, CDR2 SMNVEV (reference sequence). The CDR3 consists of 16 residues. J lost 2 bases, V lost 0 bases, and 7 bases had no gene match. CDR3 DNA: TGTGCCAGCAGTTTATCGGCCGGACAGGTTGCCTACGAGCAGTACTTC. Protein: CASSLSAGQVAYEQYF.

CDR3 in amino acids: CASSQTSGTRAYEQYF. CDR3 DNA: TGTGCCAGCAGCCAGACCTCCGGGACACGTGCCTACGAGCAGTACTTC. This chain uses TRBV7-8 with TRBJ2-7; D may be TRBD1 (6 bases). V was clipped by 5 bases and J by 2 bases, with 19 bases between them. Germline V CDR1 and CDR2: SGHVS, FQNEAQ. CDR3 length equals 16 residues. Full variable domain (outside the CDR3, taken from reference TRBV7-8 and TRBJ2-7): GAGVSQSPRYKVAKRGQDVALRCDPISGHVSLFWYQQALGQGPEFLTYFQNEAQLDKSGLPSDRFFAERPEGSVSTLKIQRTQQEDSAVYLCASSQTSGTRAYEQYFGPGTRLTVT.

The V call is TRBV7-2, the J call TRBJ1-1; a weak D match, TRBD1 (6 bases). The germline CDR1 and CDR2 sequences are SGHTA and FQGNSA. V lost 1 base to trimming and J lost 7 bases, with 16 bases between them. The CDR3 spans 15 residues. CDR3 residues: CASSLVSFGTNEAFF. The CDR3 DNA is TGTGCCAGCAGCTTAGTTTCGTTTGGGACAAATGAAGCTTTCTTT.

The CDR3 is CASSLGTGDTDTQYF. The CDR3 DNA reads as TGTGCCAGCAGCTTAGGGACAGGGGACACAGATACGCAGTATTTT. The J gene is TRBJ2-3, the V gene TRBV7-9; TRBD1 matches at 9 bases. The trim removed 1 base at V and 2 bases at J, leaving 1 base unmatched. From germline, CDR1 is SEHNR and CDR2 FQNEAQ (reference sequence). CDR3 size: 15 residues.

Concerning this clone: One end of the junction varies from germline; a read error may be responsible. Other DNA sequences from this sample encode an identical CDR3 as well. The V call is TRBV11-2, the J call TRBJ2-1; 13 positions agree with TRBD2. In germline, CDR1 is SGHAT, CDR2 FQNNGV. This CDR3 is built from 15 residues. This CDR3 is CASSLELAGGNEQFF. The DNA for the CDR3 is TGTGCCAGCAGCTTAGAACTAGCGGGAGGGAATGAGCAATTCTTC.

The chain carries TRBV2 and TRBJ1-2; tentative D call: TRBD1 (6 bases). V lost 9 bases, J lost 5 bases, and 22 bases lay in between. This CDR3 is built from 15 residues. Per germline, CDR1 SNHLY and CDR2 FYNNEI. The CDR3 here is CASRETQGPRYGYTF. DNA for the CDR3: TGTGCCAGTCGTGAAACACAGGGACCGAGATATGGCTACACCTTC.

The chain links TRBV27 to TRBJ2-1; D gene unclear. CDR3 length: 13 residues. Trimming left V 5 bases short and J 4 bases short, with 9 bases between. Germline CDR1 and CDR2: MNHEY and SMNVEV (reference sequence). The CDR3 is CASSQVPYNEQFF. For the CDR3, the DNA is TGTGCCAGCAGTCAGGTTCCTTACAATGAGCAGTTCTTC.

The chain has TRBV29-1 and TRBJ2-1; 14 bases fit TRBD2. Germline V lookup: CDR1 SQVTM, CDR2 ANQGSEA. This CDR3 comprises 15 residues. Trimming at V came to 3 bases and at J to 4 bases, leaving 2 bases not matched to a gene. CDR3 protein: CSVEGLAGAYNEQFF. For the CDR3, the DNA is TGCAGCGTTGAGGGACTAGCGGGAGCTTACAATGAGCAGTTCTTC.

V and J are TRBV7-9 and TRBJ1-1; D unresolved. The CDR3 runs to 13 residues. The V and J ends lost 6 bases and 2 bases respectively, with 10 bases between them. CDR1 is SEHNR and CDR2 is FQNEAQ in the germline V gene (reference sequence). The CDR3 is CASSSPGNTEAFF. DNA of the CDR3: TGTGCCAGCAGTTCGCCGGGTAACACTGAAGCTTTCTTT.

This chain links TRBV7-9 with TRBJ2-1, with a possible D match to TRBD2 (5 bases). Germline CDR1 reads SEHNR; CDR2 reads FQNEAQ (reference sequence). V lost 6 bases, J lost 12 bases, and 21 bases lay in between. CDR3 length equals 14 residues. The CDR3 spells CASSPLGAGLGQFF. For the CDR3, the DNA is TGTGCCAGCAGTCCCTTAGGTGCGGGTCTAGGGCAGTTCTTC.

This chain links TRBV9 with TRBJ2-2; TRBD1 might be the D (6 bases). CDR3 size: 14 residues. From germline, CDR1 is SGDLS and CDR2 YYNGEE. Trimming shortened V by 3 bases and J by 4 bases, and 10 bases separated the two germline ends. The CDR3 is CASSEGGSTGELFF. The CDR3 bases are TGTGCCAGCAGCGAAGGGGGATCCACCGGGGAGCTGTTTTTT.

This clone was seen once. V usage is TRBV30 and J usage is TRBJ1-1; 7 bases are shared with TRBD1. This CDR3 spans 14 amino acids. In germline, CDR1 is GTSNPN, CDR2 SVGIG (reference sequence). Losses at the gene ends were 0 bases for V and 4 bases for J; bases not matched to a gene: 5. The CDR3 reads CAWSVLGGFTEAFF. The DNA of the CDR3 is TGTGCCTGGAGTGTTTTAGGGGGCTTCACTGAAGCTTTCTTT.

V gene TRBV5-6 combines with J gene TRBJ2-5, with D maybe TRBD2 (6 bases). With 0 bases removed from V and 1 base from J, the gap between germline ends came to 13 bases. CDR3 size: 16 residues. Germline-derived CDR1 and CDR2 are SGHDT and YYEEEE. CDR3 in DNA: TGTGCCAGCAGCTTGGGGGCTAGCGTTTCCCAAGAGACCCAGTACTTC. Amino acids: CASSLGASVSQETQYF.

This clone was recorded once. The chain uses TRBV27 and TRBJ1-5; 8 bases match TRBD1. The CDR3 has 17 residues. Germline V gene lookup returns CDR1 MNHEY and CDR2 SMNVEV (reference sequence). The J segment lost 0 bases and the V segment lost 6 bases, leaving 10 bases of the junction unmatched. The CDR3 DNA is TGTGCCAGCAGAGGACAGGGAGTTTCCTATAGCAATCAGCCCCAGCATTTT. Its translation: CASRGQGVSYSNQPQHF.

This clone is labeled as medium-sized. The chain joins TRBV4-1 to TRBJ1-1; 11 nucleotides match TRBD1. The V gene end was trimmed by 4 bases and the J gene end by 6 bases; junction bases not matched to a gene: 4. The CDR3 spans 14 residues. The germline V gene encodes CDR1 MGHRA and CDR2 YSYEKL. In DNA, the CDR3 is TGCGCCAGCAGCCTAGGACAGGGGGCCGCTGAAGCTTTCTTT. It codes for CASSLGQGAAEAFF.

This clone came up a few times. The chain carries TRBV28 and TRBJ1-6; 9 bases are a match to TRBD1. CDR1 and CDR2 from the germline V gene are MDHEN and SYDVKM. V lost 4 bases, J lost 9 bases, and 13 bases stayed unmatched. The CDR3 extends over 17 amino acids. Here the CDR3 reads CASSSPVIGQGFSPLHF. CDR3 in DNA: TGTGCCAGCAGTTCACCCGTTATAGGACAGGGGTTTTCACCCCTCCACTTT.

This clone was seen only once. V and J are TRBV4-1 and TRBJ2-2; D is possibly TRBD2 (6 bases). The CDR3 consists of 14 residues. Trimming removed 4 bases from V and 5 bases from J, with 11 bases in between. CDR1 is MGHRA, CDR2 YSYEKL, per germline. The CDR3 nucleotides are TGCGCCAGCAGCCCAACTAGCACTACCGGGGAGCTGTTTTTT. Its translation is CASSPTSTTGELFF.